The rows below give T cell receptor beta chains drawn from one sample of a study of control samples from healthy donors and cancer patients. Only in-frame clones appear in the TCRdb table, and some are missing; sequencing was by immunoSEQ multiplex PCR. The sample contains about 86,000 clones, more than 85% of which appear only once. Source material: blood. The receptors here all came from a woman in her twenties or thirties in good health. CDR3s include the opening cysteine and the closing phenylalanine or tryptophan. The D gene is left open where the match is weak. Size is omitted from some rows. Given values are once, few, many or a class for expanded clones.

d_gene	j_gene	v_gene	abundance	CDR3nt	CDR3aa
.	TRBJ1-2	TRBV6-6	.	TGTGCCAGCAGTTACTCGGCTGGAGGTGGCTACACCTTC	CASSYSAGGGYTF
.	TRBJ2-1	TRBV7-3	once	TGTGCCAGATCACTTACGGGACCCCCCTACAATGAGCAGTTCTTC	CARSLTGPPYNEQFF
.	TRBJ1-4	TRBV15	.	TGTGCCACCAGCAGAGATCACGTGGGGACTAATGAAAAACTGTTTTTT	CATSRDHVGTNEKLFF
TRBD2	TRBJ2-1	TRBV18	once	TGTGCCAGCGCGACTAGCCCCCTCAATGAGCAGTTCTTC	CASATSPLNEQFF
.	TRBJ1-5	TRBV2	.	TGTGCCAGCAGCTGGACATCTCTCAGCAATCAGCCCCAGCATTTT	CASSWTSLSNQPQHF
.	TRBJ2-3	TRBV7-8	.	TGTGCCAGCAGCCCCCTGGGGCTCACAGATACGCAGTATTTT	CASSPLGLTDTQYF
.	TRBJ2-7	TRBV21-1	.	TGTGCCAGCAGCAAAGGGGGCCCGCGCCCCCAATCCAAATGCTACGAGCAGTACTTC	CASSKGGPRPQSKCYEQYF
TRBD1	TRBJ1-2	TRBV28	.	TGTGCCAGCAGTCCTGACCAGGGGGCTCACTATGGCTACACCTTC	CASSPDQGAHYGYTF
.	TRBJ1-1	TRBV7-2	.	TGTGCCAGCAGCTTTACCAGGGGAGGCACTGAAGCTTTCTTT	CASSFTRGGTEAFF
TRBD2	TRBJ2-1	TRBV28	.	TGTGCCAGCAGTTATACCGGGACTAGACGCTATGAGCAGTTCTTC	CASSYTGTRRYEQFF
.	TRBJ2-7	TRBV5-1	.	TGCGCCAGCAGTGCCGGGGGCGCAACCTACGAGCAGTACTTC	CASSAGGATYEQYF
TRBD2	TRBJ2-3	TRBV3-1/TRBV3-2	.	TGTGCCAGCAGCCAAAGATGGGGGGGATTCCAGAGCACAGATACGCAGTATTTT	CASSQRWGGFQSTDTQYF
.	TRBJ1-1	TRBV18	.	TGTGCCAGCTCACCCGGAACGAGGGAAGCTTTCTTT	CASSPGTREAFF
.	TRBJ1-1	TRBV24-1	.	TGTGCCACCAGTGAACCCCAGGGCTGGAACACTGAAGCTTTCTTT	CATSEPQGWNTEAFF
TRBD1	TRBJ1-2	TRBV5-4	.	TGTGCCAGCAGCTCTACCCACAGGGGCGATGGCTACACCTTC	CASSSTHRGDGYTF
.	TRBJ1-2	TRBV13	.	TGTGCCAGCAGCCGAGGGTATTTGGATGGCTACACCTTC	CASSRGYLDGYTF
TRBD2	TRBJ2-5	TRBV3-1/TRBV3-2	.	TGTGCCAGCAGCCGGGGACTAGCGGGGGGGCAAGAGACCCAGTACTTC	CASSRGLAGGQETQYF
.	TRBJ2-3	TRBV23-1	.	TGCGCCAGCAGTCAATCGGGGTATACGCAGTATTTT	CASSQSGYTQYF
TRBD1	TRBJ1-4	TRBV28	.	TGTGCCAGCAGTCCAGGACAGGGCTATGAAAAACTGTTTTTT	CASSPGQGYEKLFF
.	TRBJ2-7	TRBV6-1	.	TGTGCCAGCAGTGAAGCGGAGGGACGGACCGAGCAGTACTTC	CASSEAEGRTEQYF
.	TRBJ1-2	TRBV6-5	.	TGTGCCAGCAGAGGGGGATTTTTTGGCTACACCTTC	CASRGGFFGYTF
.	TRBJ1-1	TRBV30	.	TGTGCCTGGAGTGTAGCAGGAGGGAGAGCTTTCTTT	CAWSVAGGRAFF
.	TRBJ1-3	TRBV5-1	.	TGCGCCAGCAGCTCTGCCGGGTCCCTAGCCAACACCATATATTTT	CASSSAGSLANTIYF
.	TRBJ2-7	TRBV20-1	.	TGCAGTGCTAGTGGCTCCTACGAGCAGTACTTC	CSASGSYEQYF
.	TRBJ1-2	TRBV5-1	.	TGCGCCAGCCGGGCGACAACCGGGCCGTATCGGGGTGGCTACACCTTC	CASRATTGPYRGGYTF
.	TRBJ2-1	TRBV5-1	.	TGCGCCACCCGTGGGGGCGTAGGGCGCAATGAGCAGTTCTTC	CATRGGVGRNEQFF
.	TRBJ2-2	TRBV24-1	.	TGTGCCACCGGACAGAACACCGGGGAGCTGTTTTTT	CATGQNTGELFF
.	TRBJ1-1	TRBV2	.	TGTGCCACTGAGGGCCAGGGGAACACTGAAGCTTTCTTT	CATEGQGNTEAFF
.	TRBJ2-2	TRBV5-1	.	TGCGCCAGCAGCTTGGACACCTTCACCGGGGAGCTGTTTTTT	CASSLDTFTGELFF
TRBD2	TRBJ2-5	TRBV5-4	.	TGTGCCAGCACCCCGAGGGGGGCTAGCGGGAGGATAGAGACCCAGTACTTC	CASTPRGASGRIETQYF
TRBD1	TRBJ1-1	TRBV7-9	.	TGTGCCAGCTTTGCACAGGGGGCTCTCACTGAAGCTTTCTTT	CASFAQGALTEAFF
TRBD1	TRBJ1-1	TRBV6-5	.	TGTGCCAGCAGCCCGACAGGGGGCGTCACTGAAGCTTTCTTT	CASSPTGGVTEAFF
TRBD2	TRBJ2-3	TRBV11-3	once	TGTGCCAGCAGCCCGAGAGCGGGAGCGAGCACAGATACGCAGTATTTT	CASSPRAGASTDTQYF
TRBD2	TRBJ2-5	TRBV11-2	.	TGTGCCAGCAGCCCCCCACTAGCGGAGGACCAAGAGACCCAGTACTTC	CASSPPLAEDQETQYF
TRBD2	TRBJ2-1	TRBV29-1	.	TGCAGCGTTGAGTTTCTAGCGGGAGGATCACCTTACTCCTACAATGAGCAGTTCTTC	CSVEFLAGGSPYSYNEQFF
TRBD2	TRBJ2-5	TRBV19	.	TGTGCCAGTAGTTTCTTGACTAGCGGGGGATCAGAGACCCAGTACTTC	CASSFLTSGGSETQYF
.	TRBJ1-1	TRBV4-1	.	TGCGCCAGCAGCCAAGGAGGGGGGAAGGGGAACACTGAAGCTTTCTTT	CASSQGGGKGNTEAFF
.	TRBJ1-4	TRBV9	.	TGTGCCAGCAGCGTAACATCGGGGAGAGAAAAACTGTTTTTT	CASSVTSGREKLFF
.	TRBJ1-1	TRBV18	.	TGTGCCAGCTCACCTAAACAGGCGAACACTGAAGCTTTCTTT	CASSPKQANTEAFF
.	TRBJ2-1	TRBV7-6	many	TGTGCCAGCGGTCGGAGCTCCTACAATGAGCAGTTCTTC	CASGRSSYNEQFF
.	TRBJ2-1	TRBV4-2	once	TGTGCCAGCAGCCTCCTACAGGGAAATGAGCAGTTCTTC	CASSLLQGNEQFF
.	TRBJ1-1	TRBV5-6	.	TGTGCCAGCAGCAACACCGGGACGGTCAACACTGAAGCTTTCTTT	CASSNTGTVNTEAFF
.	TRBJ2-2	TRBV24-1	few	TGTGCCACCAGTGATATTACCGGGGAGCTGTTTTTT	CATSDITGELFF
.	TRBJ2-5	TRBV7-9	.	TGTGCCAGCAGCTCGCCCAGGGGCACAAAACAAGAGACCCAGTACTTC	CASSSPRGTKQETQYF
TRBD1	TRBJ1-6	TRBV28	once	TGTGCCAGCAGCAAGGGACAGAGAAATTCACCCCTCCACTTT	CASSKGQRNSPLHF
TRBD1	TRBJ1-2	TRBV5-1	.	TGCGCCAGCAGCTTGGTAGGGACAGCTAACTATGGCTACACCTTC	CASSLVGTANYGYTF
.	TRBJ2-7	TRBV4-1	.	TGCGCCAGCAGCCGCCATGTAGGTAACCCCTACGAGCAGTACTTC	CASSRHVGNPYEQYF
TRBD2	TRBJ2-1	TRBV3-1/TRBV3-2	once	TGTGCCAGCAGCCAGAGAACTAGCGGAACGTTCTTC	CASSQRTSGTFF
.	TRBJ1-4	TRBV3-1/TRBV3-2	.	TGTGCCAGCAGCCAAGAGGGTAACGGTGAAAAACTGTTTTTT	CASSQEGNGEKLFF
TRBD1	TRBJ1-5	TRBV7-9	.	TGTGCCAGCAGCTTAGGTACGGGACAGGGGGTCGGGGATCAGCCCCAGCATTTT	CASSLGTGQGVGDQPQHF